This T cell receptor beta chain was identified in a study of shared clonotypes between healthy human individuals. Study-level information: CD4 naive and CD4 memory each took three plates per donor, while CD8 naive took two and CD8 memory one.

Naive CD8 isolation took CD45RO-negative cells positively selected for CCR7 and excluded terminally differentiated effector memory CD45RA+ cells. The donors were adults (healthy and HIV-negative) with no recent acute infections or vaccinations. Evenly divided among several immunoSEQ plates was the genomic DNA of each subset. In the sorted-subset replicate PCRs, 150 to 250 ng DNA, tens of thousands of T cell genomes, was used. Assay used: immunoSEQ multiplex PCR; TCRdb lists only in-frame clones, some missing. The top ten clones hold 1% to 1.3% of a sample with 2 million or so clones, around 96% of them seen once. Germline assignment: CDR1 SGHTA and CDR2 FQGNSA. There are 14 residues in the CDR3. The V gene lost 6 bases and the J gene lost 1 base, with 9 bases spanning the gap.

This chain joins TRBV7-2 and TRBJ1-4, with a weak D call TRBD1 (6 bases). The material sequenced was naive CD8+ T cells sorted from blood. The TCR originated in a man younger than 35 in good health. In DNA, the CDR3 is TGTGCCAGCAGAGCACAGGGAACTAATGAAAAACTGTTTTTT. Amino acid sequence: CASRAQGTNEKLFF.